One sample yielded the 22 T cell receptor beta chains listed below, sequenced in a study of vaccination and CD4 T cells after COVID-19. The Oncomine TCR Beta short-read assay was applied to DNA of cultured CD4+ T cells. TCRdb re-derived calls from the PCR reads in MiXCR, one entry per CDR3 protein. The sample carries some 14,000 distinct CDR3 sequences, 50% to 60% recorded once. Their antigens remain unidentified. Treatment meaning: roughly 11-day PBMC culture with coronavirus spike peptide pools or control peptides (ViraFEST assay). The source material was CD4+ T cells from blood, cultured in vitro, sampled before SARS-CoV-2 vaccination. All receptors derive from a human donor who had recovered from COVID-19.

The genes are TRBV11-2 and TRBJ1-1; unclear D gene. Germline values: CDR1 SGHAT, CDR2 FQNNGV. This CDR3 spans 15 amino acids. The ends were cut back, 1 base at V and 5 bases at J, with 14 bases in the middle. The CDR3 sequence is CASSLGTGMRTEAFF. CDR3 sequence (DNA): TGTGCCAGCAGCTTAGGGACGGGTATGAGGACTGAAGCTTTCTTT.

A few counts support this clonotype. The chain combines TRBV20-1 with TRBJ2-3; D is perhaps TRBD2 (6 bases). V dropped 1 base and J dropped 4 bases, with 6 bases sitting between them. The CDR3 loop spans 12 amino acids. CDR1 DFQATT and CDR2 SNEGSKA come from the germline V gene (reference sequence). CDR3 nucleotide sequence: TGCAGTGCTAGAGCTAGCGCAGATACGCAGTATTTT. This sequence encodes CSARASADTQYF.

The chain couples TRBV2 to TRBJ1-5; D is undetermined. Germline V gene sequence: CDR1 SNHLY, CDR2 FYNNEI. The CDR3 has 12 amino acids. The V gene lost 6 bases and the J gene lost 4 bases, with 7 bases spanning the gap. The CDR3: CASSSGNQPQHF. The CDR3 nucleotides are TGTGCCAGCAGCTCAGGTAATCAGCCCCAGCATTTT.

This chain links TRBV15 with TRBJ2-3, with no clear D. CDR1 LNHNV and CDR2 YYDKDF come from the germline V gene (reference sequence). CDR3 length: 14 residues. The V and J ends lost 1 base and 0 bases respectively, with 5 bases between them. The CDR3 sequence is CATSRGISTDTQYF. The CDR3 nucleotides read TGTGCCACCAGCAGAGGAATAAGCACAGATACGCAGTATTTT.

This clonotype was observed a few times. The chain carries TRBV5-4 and TRBJ2-1; 10 nucleotides agree with TRBD2. Germline V gene data show CDR1 as SGHNT and CDR2 as YYREEE (reference sequence). Losses at the gene ends were 3 bases for V and 4 bases for J; bases not matched to a gene: 4. This CDR3 is 15 amino acids long. This CDR3 is CASSSRLAGYNEQFF. The DNA for the CDR3 is TGTGCCAGCAGCTCCCGACTAGCGGGTTACAATGAGCAGTTCTTC.

The gene calls are TRBV7-9 and TRBJ2-3; 8 nucleotides align to TRBD1. The J segment lost 0 bases and the V segment lost 1 base, leaving 6 bases of the junction unmatched. The length of the CDR3 is 17 residues. Per the germline V gene, CDR1 is SEHNR and CDR2 is FQNEAQ (reference sequence). CDR3 in amino acids: CASSLGTGSSSTDTQYF. The CDR3 DNA is TGTGCCAGCAGCTTAGGGACAGGGTCTTCTAGCACAGATACGCAGTATTTT. The whole variable domain, remainder taken from reference TRBV7-9 and TRBJ2-3, is DTGVSQNPRHKITKRGQNVTFRCDPISEHNRLYWYRQTLGQGPEFLTYFQNEAQLEKSRLLSDRFSAERPKGSFSTLEIQRTEQGDSAMYLCASSLGTGSSSTDTQYFGPGTRLTVL.

This clonotype was counted between two and nine times. The chain joins TRBV19 to TRBJ1-6, with D unresolved. The CDR3 is 13 amino acids. The germline V gene has CDR1 LNHDA and CDR2 SQIVND (reference sequence). Trimming cost V 0 bases and J 8 bases, with 5 bases left between them. The CDR3 region has the DNA TGTGCCAGTAGTATAGAGTCGGATTCACCCCTCCACTTT. Protein sequence: CASSIESDSPLHF.

The chain combines TRBV6-1 with TRBJ1-5; tentative D call: TRBD1 (5 bases). There are 14 residues in the CDR3. CDR1 is MNHNS and CDR2 is SASEGT in the germline V gene. The V gene lost 6 bases and the J gene lost 7 bases, with 16 bases spanning the gap. CDR3 sequence (DNA): TGTGCCAGCAGGGCCGGGGGGGGAGGGCAGCCCCAGCATTTT. This sequence encodes CASRAGGGGQPQHF.

J is TRBJ2-1 and V is TRBV19; 8 nucleotides align to TRBD1. Unmatched junction bases numbered 3, after V lost 8 bases and J lost 3 bases. Germline CDR1 is LNHDA and CDR2 is SQIVND (reference sequence). The CDR3 contains 13 residues. This CDR3 reads CASSDRGYNEQFF. Here the CDR3 DNA reads TGTGCCAGTTCAGACAGGGGCTACAATGAGCAGTTCTTC.

This clonotype occurred a few times. This chain joins TRBV6-1 and TRBJ1-6; a weak D match, TRBD1 (5 bases). CDR3 length: 16 residues. V was clipped by 5 bases and J by 10 bases, with 21 bases between them. Germline CDR1 reads MNHNS; CDR2 reads SASEGT. CDR3 sequence: CASSQQPGRGGSPLHF. Here the CDR3 DNA reads TGTGCCAGCAGTCAACAACCCGGCCGGGGGGGATCACCCCTCCACTTT.

This clonotype occurred a few times. The V and J genes are TRBV20-1 and TRBJ2-1; TRBD2 matches 8 bases. This CDR3 contains 14 residues. J was trimmed by 12 bases and V by 2 bases; bases with no gene match: 12. Germline-derived CDR1 and CDR2 are DFQATT and SNEGSKA (reference sequence). The CDR3 loop reads CSARTGTSAGGQFF. Written as DNA, the CDR3 is TGCAGTGCTAGAACGGGGACTTCTGCGGGAGGGCAGTTCTTC.

This clonotype was recorded a few times. The chain is built from TRBV27 and TRBJ1-1; tentatively, D is TRBD1 (5 bases). This CDR3 has 15 residues. Deletions cut 6 bases from V and 0 bases from J, with 14 bases between. Germline CDR1 reads MNHEY; CDR2 reads SMNVEV (reference sequence). The CDR3 reads CASRIEGLMNTEAFF. CDR3 nucleotides: TGTGCCAGCAGGATTGAGGGACTAATGAACACTGAAGCTTTCTTT.

V is TRBV20-1 and J is TRBJ1-1; 8 positions match TRBD1. Germline V gives CDR1 DFQATT, CDR2 SNEGSKA (reference sequence). The CDR3 sequence is 14 residues long. J was trimmed by 1 base and V by 3 bases; bases with no gene match: 4. The chain's CDR3 is CSASQGAGNTEAFF. CDR3 nucleotides: TGCAGTGCTAGCCAGGGGGCCGGGAACACTGAAGCTTTCTTT.

This clonotype was detected only a few times. J is TRBJ2-1 and V is TRBV14, with TRBD2 identical over 7 bases. After removal of 7 bases from V and 2 bases from J, the junction contained 8 bases not matched to a gene. This CDR3 region has 15 residues. Looked up from germline, CDR1 is SGHDN and CDR2 is FVKESK. Here the CDR3 reads CASTLSGGPYNEQFF. The CDR3, as DNA: TGTGCCAGCACCCTTTCGGGAGGACCCTACAATGAGCAGTTCTTC.

The V gene is TRBV19, the J gene TRBJ2-5; 9 nucleotides agree with TRBD1. The CDR3 is 16 residues long. Trimming took 5 bases from V and 1 from J; bases not matched to a gene: 8. Germline V gene sequence: CDR1 LNHDA, CDR2 SQIVND (reference sequence). CDR3 in amino acids: CASSYTGTGFQETQYF. The CDR3 DNA sequence: TGTGCCAGTAGTTATACCGGGACAGGGTTCCAAGAGACCCAGTACTTC.

The chain has TRBV6-1 and TRBJ1-2, with no clear D. The CDR3 sequence is 14 residues long. Trimming took 5 bases from V and 1 from J, leaving 11 bases between them. In germline, CDR1 is MNHNS, CDR2 SASEGT. CDR3 DNA sequence: TGTGCCAGCAGTCCGACTGACATTAACTATGGCTACACCTTC. Translated: CASSPTDINYGYTF.

The chain uses TRBV11-2 and TRBJ1-6; tentative D call: TRBD1 (5 bases). The germline V and J ends were trimmed by 8 bases and 8 bases, with 13 bases remaining between them. The CDR3 runs 13 residues. CDR1 is SGHAT, CDR2 FQNNGV, per germline. Written as DNA, the CDR3 is TGTGCCAGCGGGGGAAGCCAGGATTCACCCCTCCACTTT. Protein sequence: CASGGSQDSPLHF.

This clonotype has just a few counts. The chain joins TRBV6-2 or TRBV6-3 to TRBJ2-5; D is possibly TRBD2 (6 bases). Germline V gene sequence: CDR1 MNHEY, CDR2 SVGEGT. The CDR3 length is 14 residues. Trimming took 0 bases from V and 5 from J, leaving 10 bases between them. The CDR3 DNA reads as TGTGCCAGCAGTTACTCGCGGCTAGCGGAGACCCAGTACTTC. It is translated as CASSYSRLAETQYF.

The rearrangement joins TRBV29-1 to TRBJ2-7, with unresolved D. The CDR3 covers 11 residues. In germline, CDR1 is SQVTM, CDR2 ANQGSEA. V dropped 7 bases and J dropped 7 bases, with 14 bases sitting between them. The CDR3, as DNA: TGCAGCGGCGCCGCTGGACCTGAGCAGTACTTC. This translates into CSGAAGPEQYF.

The gene calls are TRBV6-2 or TRBV6-3 and TRBJ2-7; D not resolved. Trimming removed 6 bases at V and 11 bases at J, with 20 bases between. This CDR3 has 13 amino acids. Germline V CDR1 and CDR2: MNHEY, SVGEGT. The CDR3 region is CASSRPPGGIEYF. CDR3 sequence (DNA): TGTGCCAGCAGCCGCCCCCCTGGCGGCATTGAGTACTTC.

The chain carries TRBV6-2 or TRBV6-3 and TRBJ1-2; no clear D. Germline V gene lookup returns CDR1 MNHEY and CDR2 SVGEGT. The CDR3 length is 14 residues. V lost 0 bases and J 8 bases, leaving 13 bases between the germline ends. The chain's CDR3 is CASSYSGPGGGYTF. The CDR3 region has the DNA TGTGCCAGCAGTTACTCAGGCCCCGGCGGGGGCTACACCTTC.

The rearrangement uses TRBV7-2 and TRBJ2-7, with a tentative D call TRBD2 (7 bases). Deletions cut 5 bases from V and 1 base from J, with 12 bases between. This CDR3 has 14 residues. Looked up from germline, CDR1 is SGHTA and CDR2 is FQGNSA. CDR3 region: CASSRAGASYEQYF. The CDR3 DNA sequence: TGTGCCAGCAGCAGGGCGGGGGCGTCCTACGAGCAGTACTTC.